Following are 2 T cell receptor beta chains from one sample sequenced in a study of cytomegalovirus exposure and HLA in healthy donors. PCR employed 60 Vbeta and 13 Jbeta primers. The repertoire was sequenced with immunoSEQ multiplex PCR; TCRdb's copy has only in-frame clones and lacks some. The table has about 98,000 clones, 75% to 85% seen once. Material for sequencing was PBMCs. The receptors originated from a man younger than 35 in good health and CMV-seropositive.

The V and J genes are TRBV5-1 and TRBJ2-1; D is undetermined. The ends were cut back, 2 bases at V and 4 bases at J, with 22 bases in the middle. This CDR3 spans 18 amino acids. Germline values: CDR1 SGHRS, CDR2 YFSETQ. The CDR3 is CASSFERSGMFSYNEQFF. The CDR3 nucleotides read TGCGCCAGCAGCTTCGAGAGATCAGGAATGTTCAGTTACAATGAGCAGTTCTTC. The complete variable domain, with remaining parts taken from reference TRBV5-1 and TRBJ2-1, reads KAGVTQTPRYLIKTRGQQVTLSCSPISGHRSVSWYQQTPGQGLQFLFEYFSETQRNKGNFPGRFSGRQFSNSRSEMNVSTLELGDSALYLCASSFERSGMFSYNEQFFGPGTRLTVL.

This rearrangement joins TRBV5-1 to TRBJ1-6; D uncertain. CDR1 is SGHRS, CDR2 YFSETQ, per germline. V lost 3 bases to trimming and J lost 0 bases, with 25 bases between them. The CDR3 consists of 21 residues. The CDR3 nucleotides are TGCGCCAGCAGCTCATCCCCTCAGAGGGCCCGGGATAGCTCCTATAATTCACCCCTCCACTTT. Translation gives CASSSSPQRARDSSYNSPLHF.